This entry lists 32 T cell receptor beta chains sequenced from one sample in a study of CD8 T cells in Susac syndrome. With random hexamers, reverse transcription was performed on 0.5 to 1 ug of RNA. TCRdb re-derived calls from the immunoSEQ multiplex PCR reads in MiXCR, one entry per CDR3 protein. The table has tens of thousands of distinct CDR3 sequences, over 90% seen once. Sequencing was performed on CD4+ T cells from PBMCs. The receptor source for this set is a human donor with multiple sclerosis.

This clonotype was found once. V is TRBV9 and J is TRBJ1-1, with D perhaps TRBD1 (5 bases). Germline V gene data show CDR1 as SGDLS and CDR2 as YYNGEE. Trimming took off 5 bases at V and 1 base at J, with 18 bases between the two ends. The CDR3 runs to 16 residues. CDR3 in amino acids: CASRPYRGLTNTEAFF. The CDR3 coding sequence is TGTGCCAGCAGACCTTATAGGGGTCTTACGAACACTGAAGCTTTCTTT.

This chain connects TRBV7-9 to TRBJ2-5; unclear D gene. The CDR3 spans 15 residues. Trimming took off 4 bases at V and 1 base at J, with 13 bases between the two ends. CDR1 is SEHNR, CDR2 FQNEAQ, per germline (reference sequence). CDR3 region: CASSSPGPTQETQYF. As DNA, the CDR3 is TGTGCCAGCAGCTCACCGGGCCCGACCCAAGAGACCCAGTACTTC.

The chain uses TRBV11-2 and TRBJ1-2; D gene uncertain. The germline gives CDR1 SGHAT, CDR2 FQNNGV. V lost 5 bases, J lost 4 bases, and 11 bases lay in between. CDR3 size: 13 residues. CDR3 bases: TGTGCCAGCAGCCTGAACGGGATCTATGGCTACACCTTC. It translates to CASSLNGIYGYTF.

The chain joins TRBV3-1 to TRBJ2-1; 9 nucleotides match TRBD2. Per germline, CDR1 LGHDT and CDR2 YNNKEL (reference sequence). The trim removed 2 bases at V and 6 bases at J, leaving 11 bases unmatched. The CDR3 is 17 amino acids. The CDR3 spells CASSQRTGGGAGNEQFF. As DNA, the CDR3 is TGTGCCAGCAGCCAAAGGACGGGCGGGGGGGCCGGCAATGAGCAGTTCTTC.

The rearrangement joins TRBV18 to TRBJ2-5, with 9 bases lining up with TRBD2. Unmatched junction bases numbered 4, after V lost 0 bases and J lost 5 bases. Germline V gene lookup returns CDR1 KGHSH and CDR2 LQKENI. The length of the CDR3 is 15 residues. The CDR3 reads CASSPPASGVETQYF. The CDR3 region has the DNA TGTGCCAGCTCACCACCGGCTAGCGGGGTTGAGACCCAGTACTTC.

For the CDR3, the DNA is TGCAGTGCTAGTGGTCAGGGGATGGTAGGCTACACCTTC. Its translation: CSASGQGMVGYTF. This chain uses TRBV20-1 with TRBJ1-2; a possible D gene is TRBD1 (6 bases). Germline V gives CDR1 DFQATT, CDR2 SNEGSKA (reference sequence). CDR3 length equals 13 residues. Trimming took 3 bases from V and 8 from J, leaving 16 bases between them.

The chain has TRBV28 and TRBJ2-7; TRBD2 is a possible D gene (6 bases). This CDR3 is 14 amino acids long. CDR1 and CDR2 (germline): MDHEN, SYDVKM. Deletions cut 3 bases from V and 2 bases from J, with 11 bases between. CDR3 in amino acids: CASSLEGRTYEQYF. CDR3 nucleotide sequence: TGTGCCAGCAGTTTGGAGGGACGGACCTACGAGCAGTACTTC.

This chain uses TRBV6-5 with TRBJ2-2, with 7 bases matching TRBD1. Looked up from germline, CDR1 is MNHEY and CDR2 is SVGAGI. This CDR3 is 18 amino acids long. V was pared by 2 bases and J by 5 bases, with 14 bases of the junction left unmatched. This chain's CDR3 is CASSYDLINRGRTGELFF. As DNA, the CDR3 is TGTGCCAGCAGTTACGATCTTATAAACAGGGGTAGGACCGGGGAGCTGTTTTTT.

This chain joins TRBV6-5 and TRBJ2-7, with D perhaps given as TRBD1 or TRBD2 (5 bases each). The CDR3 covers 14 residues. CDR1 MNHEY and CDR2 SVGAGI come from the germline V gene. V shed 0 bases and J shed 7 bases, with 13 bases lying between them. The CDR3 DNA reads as TGTGCCAGCAGTTACTCGGCCGGGGCCTGGGAGCAGTACTTC. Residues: CASSYSAGAWEQYF.

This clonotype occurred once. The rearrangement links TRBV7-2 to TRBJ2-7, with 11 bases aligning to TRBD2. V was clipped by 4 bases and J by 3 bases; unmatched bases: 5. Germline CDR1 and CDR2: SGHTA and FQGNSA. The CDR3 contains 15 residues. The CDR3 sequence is CASSSTSGGRYEQYF. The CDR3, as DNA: TGTGCCAGCAGCTCAACTAGCGGGGGCCGCTACGAGCAGTACTTC.

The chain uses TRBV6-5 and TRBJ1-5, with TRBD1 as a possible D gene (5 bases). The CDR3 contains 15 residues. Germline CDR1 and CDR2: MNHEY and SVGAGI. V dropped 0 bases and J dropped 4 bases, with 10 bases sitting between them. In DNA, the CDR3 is TGTGCCAGCAGTTACTCCTCCCGGGGGAATCAGCCCCAGCATTTT. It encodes CASSYSSRGNQPQHF.

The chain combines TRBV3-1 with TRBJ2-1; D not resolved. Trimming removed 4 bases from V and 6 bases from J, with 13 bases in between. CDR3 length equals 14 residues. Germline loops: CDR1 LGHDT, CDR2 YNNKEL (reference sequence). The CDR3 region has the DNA TGTGCCAGCAGCCCCCAAAGGGTCTCCAATGAGCAGTTCTTC. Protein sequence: CASSPQRVSNEQFF.

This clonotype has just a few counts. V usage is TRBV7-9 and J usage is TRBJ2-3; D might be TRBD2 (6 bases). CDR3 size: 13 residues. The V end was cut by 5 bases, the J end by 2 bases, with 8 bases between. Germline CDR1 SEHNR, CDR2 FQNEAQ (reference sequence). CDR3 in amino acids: CASSRDFTDTQYF. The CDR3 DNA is TGTGCCAGCAGCCGGGACTTCACAGATACGCAGTATTTT. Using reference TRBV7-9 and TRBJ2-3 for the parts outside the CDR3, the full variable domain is DTGVSQNPRHKITKRGQNVTFRCDPISEHNRLYWYRQTLGQGPEFLTYFQNEAQLEKSRLLSDRFSAERPKGSFSTLEIQRTEQGDSAMYLCASSRDFTDTQYFGPGTRLTVL.

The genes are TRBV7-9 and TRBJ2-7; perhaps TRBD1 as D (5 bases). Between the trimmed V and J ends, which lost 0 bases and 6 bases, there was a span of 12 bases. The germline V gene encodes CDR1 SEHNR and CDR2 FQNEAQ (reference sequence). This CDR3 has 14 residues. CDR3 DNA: TGTGCCAGCAGCTTAGCGGAAGGGGTGCGCGAGCAGTACTTC. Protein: CASSLAEGVREQYF.

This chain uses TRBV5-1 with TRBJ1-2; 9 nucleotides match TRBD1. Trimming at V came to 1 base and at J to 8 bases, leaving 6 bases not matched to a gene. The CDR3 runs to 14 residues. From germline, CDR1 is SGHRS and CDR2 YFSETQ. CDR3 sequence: CASSLWGQGHGYTF. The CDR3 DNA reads TGCGCCAGCAGCTTGTGGGGACAGGGCCACGGCTACACCTTC. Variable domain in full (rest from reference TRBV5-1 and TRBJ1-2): KAGVTQTPRYLIKTRGQQVTLSCSPISGHRSVSWYQQTPGQGLQFLFEYFSETQRNKGNFPGRFSGRQFSNSRSEMNVSTLELGDSALYLCASSLWGQGHGYTFGSGTRLTVV.

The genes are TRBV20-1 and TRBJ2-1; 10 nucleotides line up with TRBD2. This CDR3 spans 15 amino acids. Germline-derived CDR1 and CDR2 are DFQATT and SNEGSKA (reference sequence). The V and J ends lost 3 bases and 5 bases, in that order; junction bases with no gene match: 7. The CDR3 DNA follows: TGCAGTGCTAGCCTACTAGCGGGGAGAAACAATGAGCAGTTCTTC. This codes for CSASLLAGRNNEQFF.

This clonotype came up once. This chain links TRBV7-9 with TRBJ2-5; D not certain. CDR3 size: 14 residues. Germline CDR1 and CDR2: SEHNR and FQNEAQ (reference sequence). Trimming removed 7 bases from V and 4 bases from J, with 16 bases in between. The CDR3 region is CASNPSWSSETQYF. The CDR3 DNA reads TGTGCCAGCAACCCGTCCTGGTCCTCAGAGACCCAGTACTTC.

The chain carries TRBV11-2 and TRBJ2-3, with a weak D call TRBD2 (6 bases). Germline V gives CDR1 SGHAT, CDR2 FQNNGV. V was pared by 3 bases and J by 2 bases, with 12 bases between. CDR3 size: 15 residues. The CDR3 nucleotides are TGTGCCAGCAGCTTGGGGGGTCTCACCACAGATACGCAGTATTTT. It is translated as CASSLGGLTTDTQYF.

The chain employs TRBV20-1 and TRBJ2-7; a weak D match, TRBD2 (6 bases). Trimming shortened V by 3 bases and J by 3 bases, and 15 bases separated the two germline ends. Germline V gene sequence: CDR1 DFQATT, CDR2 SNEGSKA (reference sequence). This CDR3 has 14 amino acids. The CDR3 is CSARGGPAGYEQYF. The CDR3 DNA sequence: TGCAGTGCTAGGGGGGGACCAGCTGGCTACGAGCAGTACTTC.

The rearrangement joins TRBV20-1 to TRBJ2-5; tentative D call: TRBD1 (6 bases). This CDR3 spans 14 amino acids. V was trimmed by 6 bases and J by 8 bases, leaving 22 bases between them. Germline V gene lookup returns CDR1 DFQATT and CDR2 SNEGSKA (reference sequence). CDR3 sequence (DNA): TGCAGTGCCATACCAACCGGGACACCTTTAACCCAGTACTTC. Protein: CSAIPTGTPLTQYF.

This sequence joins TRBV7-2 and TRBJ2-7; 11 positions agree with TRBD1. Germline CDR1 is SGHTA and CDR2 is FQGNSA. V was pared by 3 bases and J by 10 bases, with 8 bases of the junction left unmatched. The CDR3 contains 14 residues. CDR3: CASSFGDRGFPQYF. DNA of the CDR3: TGTGCCAGCAGCTTTGGGGACAGGGGGTTCCCCCAGTACTTC.

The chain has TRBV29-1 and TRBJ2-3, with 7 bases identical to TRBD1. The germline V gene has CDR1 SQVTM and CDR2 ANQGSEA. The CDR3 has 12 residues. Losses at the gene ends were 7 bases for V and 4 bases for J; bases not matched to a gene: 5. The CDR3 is CSAQTGPDTQYF. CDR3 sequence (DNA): TGCAGCGCTCAGACAGGGCCAGATACGCAGTATTTT.

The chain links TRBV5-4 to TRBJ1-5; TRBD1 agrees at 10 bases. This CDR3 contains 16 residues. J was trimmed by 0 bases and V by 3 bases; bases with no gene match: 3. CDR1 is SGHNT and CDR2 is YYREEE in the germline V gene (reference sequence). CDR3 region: CASSWGDRGSNQPQHF. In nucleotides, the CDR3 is TGTGCCAGCAGCTGGGGGGACAGGGGTAGCAATCAGCCCCAGCATTTT.

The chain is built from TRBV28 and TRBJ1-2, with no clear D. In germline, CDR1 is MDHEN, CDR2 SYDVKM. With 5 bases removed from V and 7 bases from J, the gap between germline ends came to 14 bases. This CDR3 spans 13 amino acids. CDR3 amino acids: CASSLRGGPGYTF. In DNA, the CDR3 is TGTGCCAGCAGTCTCCGGGGTGGCCCTGGCTACACCTTC.

The CDR3 reads CASSEVAGGTNSPLHF. The CDR3 DNA follows: TGTGCCAGCAGTGAAGTCGCAGGGGGCACGAATTCACCCCTCCACTTT. The rearrangement uses TRBV6-1 and TRBJ1-6; 8 bases match TRBD1. With 1 base clipped from V and 7 bases from J, the junction kept 6 bases outside the gene matches. Germline values: CDR1 MNHNS, CDR2 SASEGT. The CDR3 is made up of 16 amino acids.

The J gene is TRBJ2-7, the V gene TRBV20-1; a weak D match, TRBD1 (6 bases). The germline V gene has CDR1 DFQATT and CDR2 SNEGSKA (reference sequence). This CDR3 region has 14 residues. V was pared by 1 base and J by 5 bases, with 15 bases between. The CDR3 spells CSARAPRGLDEQYF. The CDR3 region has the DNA TGCAGTGCTAGAGCCCCCAGGGGTTTGGACGAGCAGTACTTC.

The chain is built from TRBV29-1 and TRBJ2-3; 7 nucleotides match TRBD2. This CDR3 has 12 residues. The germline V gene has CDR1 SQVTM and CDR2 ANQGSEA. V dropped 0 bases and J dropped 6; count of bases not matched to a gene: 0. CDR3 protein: CSVEDSGDTQYF. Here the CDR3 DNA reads TGCAGCGTTGAAGATAGCGGGGATACGCAGTATTTT.

The CDR3 bases are TGCAGCGTTGGGCCCGAAGGGCAGACCCAGTACTTC. This sequence encodes CSVGPEGQTQYF. The chain recombines TRBV29-1 with TRBJ2-5, with unresolved D. CDR3 size: 12 residues. Looked up from germline, CDR1 is SQVTM and CDR2 is ANQGSEA. V was clipped by 4 bases and J by 6 bases, with 12 bases between them.

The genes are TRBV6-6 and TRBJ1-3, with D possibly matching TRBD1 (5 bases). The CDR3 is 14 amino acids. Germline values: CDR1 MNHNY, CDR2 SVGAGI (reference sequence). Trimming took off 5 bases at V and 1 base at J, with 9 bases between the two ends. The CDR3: CASSPGGSGNTIYF. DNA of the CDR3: TGTGCCAGCAGTCCCGGGGGATCTGGAAACACCATATATTTT.

CDR3 sequence: CASSLPGAYEQYF. The CDR3 DNA reads as TGCGCCAGCAGCTTGCCCGGGGCGTACGAGCAGTACTTC. The chain has TRBV5-1 and TRBJ2-7; the D gene could be TRBD1 or TRBD2 (5 bases each). Germline V gene sequence: CDR1 SGHRS, CDR2 YFSETQ. Trimming removed 1 base at V and 4 bases at J, with 9 bases between. CDR3 length: 13 residues.

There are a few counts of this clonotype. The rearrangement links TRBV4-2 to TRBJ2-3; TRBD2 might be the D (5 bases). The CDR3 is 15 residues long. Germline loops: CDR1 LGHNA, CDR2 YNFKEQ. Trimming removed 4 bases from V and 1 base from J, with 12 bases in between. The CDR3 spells CASSRLMRGTDTQYF. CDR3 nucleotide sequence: TGTGCCAGCAGCCGCCTGATGAGGGGCACAGATACGCAGTATTTT.

CDR3 coding DNA: TGCAGCGCTCGCCGGGACCCCGACACTGAAGCTTTCTTT. Translation: CSARRDPDTEAFF. The genes are TRBV29-1 and TRBJ1-1, with D maybe TRBD1 (5 bases). The CDR3 length is 13 residues. Trimming stripped 7 bases from V and 3 bases from J, with 15 bases between. Germline CDR1 and CDR2: SQVTM and ANQGSEA.